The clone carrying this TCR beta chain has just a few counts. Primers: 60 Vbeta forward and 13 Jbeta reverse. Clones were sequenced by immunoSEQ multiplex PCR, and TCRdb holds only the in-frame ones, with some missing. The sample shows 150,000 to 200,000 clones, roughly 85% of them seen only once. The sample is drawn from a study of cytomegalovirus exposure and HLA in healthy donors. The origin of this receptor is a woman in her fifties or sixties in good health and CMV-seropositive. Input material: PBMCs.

The CDR3 spells CASTLAAISTDTQYF. CDR3 bases: TGTGCCAGCACGCTAGCGGCAATTAGCACAGATACGCAGTATTTT. V and J are TRBV2 and TRBJ2-3, with 7 bases that match TRBD2. The CDR3 is 15 amino acids. Trimming cost V 7 bases and J 0 bases; bases outside gene matches: 7. The germline gives CDR1 SNHLY, CDR2 FYNNEI.